This is a list of T cell receptor beta chains from one sample in a study of blood T cell repertoires in COVID-19. The method was immunoSEQ multiplex PCR; TCRdb's version includes in-frame clones alone and lacks a portion of them. The table records a few hundred thousand clones, roughly 83% of them present only once. Sequencing was performed on peripheral blood. The receptors stem from an elderly man with acute or convalescent COVID-19. Each CDR3 is given with its conserved first and last residue. The order of the fields is clone size, V gene, J gene, D gene, CDR3 protein, CDR3 DNA. D genes are given only for firm matches. The listing skips clone size in some rows; elsewhere it reads once, few, many or a size class.

>-|TRBV6-5|TRBJ1-4|-
CASGDLATNEKLFF
TGTGCCAGCGGAGACCTTGCAACTAATGAAAAACTGTTTTTT
>-|TRBV6-5|TRBJ2-7|TRBD2
CASSYPGTSGAYEQYF
TGTGCCAGCAGTTACCCTGGGACTAGCGGGGCCTACGAGCAGTACTTC
>-|TRBV5-4|TRBJ1-1|TRBD1
CASRTRGEAFF
TGTGCCAGCAGAACCAGGGGGGAAGCTTTCTTT
>-|TRBV24-1|TRBJ2-1|TRBD1
CATSDTGTGRGFPYNEQFF
TGTGCCACCAGTGATACCGGGACAGGAAGGGGTTTCCCCTACAATGAGCAGTTCTTC
>-|TRBV2|TRBJ2-2|-
CASSEARPVRGIAGELFF
TGTGCCAGCAGTGAAGCGCGTCCGGTCAGGGGTATTGCCGGGGAGCTGTTTTTT
>-|TRBV6-5|TRBJ1-1|-
CASSYRSTNTEAFF
TGTGCCAGCAGTTATAGGAGCACCAACACTGAAGCTTTCTTT
>-|TRBV6-7|TRBJ2-5|TRBD1
CARTDRGIESETQYF
TGTGCCAGAACGGACAGGGGGATCGAGTCGGAGACCCAGTACTTC
>-|TRBV6-5|TRBJ2-7|TRBD2
CASSLTSGSSYEQYF
TGTGCCAGCAGTCTTACTAGCGGGAGCTCCTACGAGCAGTACTTC
>-|TRBV11-1|TRBJ2-1|TRBD1
CASSPQGQGNEQFF
TGTGCCAGCAGCCCCCAGGGACAGGGGAATGAGCAGTTCTTC
>once|TRBV7-3|TRBJ1-1|TRBD1
CASSLDRGSNTEAFF
TGTGCCAGCAGCTTAGACAGGGGATCGAACACTGAAGCTTTCTTT
>-|TRBV21-1|TRBJ1-2|-
CASSKEGTAGYGYTF
TGTGCCAGCAGCAAAGAAGGCACCGCGGGCTATGGCTACACCTTC
>-|TRBV7-2|TRBJ1-6|TRBD1
CASSFVPDRGNSPLHF
TGTGCCAGCAGCTTTGTCCCCGACAGGGGAAATTCACCCCTCCACTTT
>-|TRBV3-1/TRBV3-2|TRBJ1-2|-
CASSQDLRFGYTF
TGTGCCAGCAGCCAAGATCTTCGGTTCGGCTACACCTTC
>-|TRBV19|TRBJ2-3|-
CASSMVRGGTTDTQYF
TGTGCCAGTAGTATGGTTCGGGGAGGTACGACAGATACGCAGTATTTT
>-|TRBV28|TRBJ2-4|TRBD2
CASSLGGTGKNIQYF
TGTGCCAGCAGTTTGGGAGGGACGGGCAAAAACATTCAGTACTTC
>-|TRBV18|TRBJ2-2|-
CASSPGAPGGELFF
TGTGCCAGCTCACCAGGGGCTCCCGGCGGGGAGCTGTTTTTT
>-|TRBV28|TRBJ2-3|TRBD2
CASSLTSGAIDTQYF
TGTGCCAGCAGTTTGACTAGCGGGGCGATAGATACGCAGTATTTT
>-|TRBV5-8|TRBJ1-6|TRBD1
CASSPLRQAQGAPLHF
TGTGCCAGCAGCCCGCTCCGACAGGCGCAGGGGGCACCCCTCCACTTT
>-|TRBV14|TRBJ1-1|-
CASSVAGAEAFF
TGTGCCAGCAGCGTCGCGGGCGCTGAAGCTTTCTTT